The 19 T cell receptor beta chains below come from one sample, sequenced in a study of blood T cell repertoires in COVID-19. Data came from immunoSEQ multiplex PCR; TCRdb stores just in-frame clones and leaves some out. The sample shows some 180,000 clones, about 88% of them seen only once. The sequenced material came from peripheral blood. The receptor set was obtained from a man in his fifties or sixties with COVID-19, enrolled during active disease.

The chain recombines TRBV7-9 with TRBJ1-6, with D perhaps TRBD1 (6 bases). Trimming removed 4 bases from V and 1 base from J, with 14 bases in between. Per germline, CDR1 SEHNR and CDR2 FQNEAQ (reference sequence). The CDR3 is 17 residues long. The CDR3 DNA is TGTGCCAGCAGCTCATGGGGGGGGCGTTCCTATAATTCACCCCTCCACTTT. It translates to CASSSWGGRSYNSPLHF.

The chain joins TRBV9 to TRBJ1-1; 7 bases map to TRBD1. This CDR3 region has 15 residues. Trimming removed 2 bases from V and 0 bases from J; junction bases left unmatched: 4. Germline loops: CDR1 SGDLS, CDR2 YYNGEE. In DNA form, the CDR3 reads TGTGCCAGCAGCGTGTTTGACAGGGTGAACACTGAAGCTTTCTTT. The encoded protein is CASSVFDRVNTEAFF.

For this clone: Other nucleotide sequences in the sample specify the same CDR3. V gene TRBV5-1 combines with J gene TRBJ1-1; 7 bases agree with TRBD1. The CDR3 runs 14 residues. CDR1 is SGHRS, CDR2 YFSETQ, per germline. The V segment lost 4 bases and the J segment 1 base; nucleotides outside the gene matches: 4. The CDR3, as DNA: TGCGCCAGCAGCCCCGGGACAGAGAACACTGAAGCTTTCTTT. This codes for CASSPGTENTEAFF.

In its sample, this clone was seen many times. This chain connects TRBV6-5 to TRBJ2-1, with D uncertain. The CDR3 contains 13 residues. Germline CDR1 and CDR2: MNHEY and SVGAGI. V lost 0 bases, J lost 4 bases, and 4 bases lay in between. The CDR3 protein is CASSYSRYNEQFF. CDR3 DNA sequence: TGTGCCAGCAGTTACTCGCGTTACAATGAGCAGTTCTTC.

The chain has TRBV6-1 and TRBJ1-1; no clear D gene. The length of the CDR3 is 14 residues. Trimming removed 2 bases at V and 2 bases at J, with 9 bases between. Looked up from germline, CDR1 is MNHNS and CDR2 is SASEGT. The CDR3 region has the DNA TGTGCCAGCAGTGAACTGAACATTAACACTGAAGCTTTCTTT. It translates to CASSELNINTEAFF.

V gene TRBV7-2 combines with J gene TRBJ1-1, with no clear D. Per germline, CDR1 SGHTA and CDR2 FQGNSA. V was clipped by 1 base and J by 1 base, with 7 bases between them. CDR3 length equals 14 residues. As DNA, the CDR3 is TGTGCCAGCAGCTTAGTACGGGGGAACACTGAAGCTTTCTTT. Translated: CASSLVRGNTEAFF.

This sequence joins TRBV6-8 and TRBJ2-5; D might be TRBD2 (7 bases). The V and J ends lost 11 bases and 5 bases respectively, with 27 bases between them. The CDR3 spans 16 residues. Looked up from germline, CDR1 is MNHGY and CDR2 is SAAAGT. In DNA form, the CDR3 reads TGTGCCCGCTGTGACGGGGGGTGGGGGGCTGGGGAGACCCAGTACTTC. The encoded protein is CARCDGGWGAGETQYF.

The chain couples TRBV6-2 or TRBV6-3 to TRBJ1-1; the D gene is possibly TRBD1 (5 bases). V lost 0 bases to trimming and J lost 0 bases, with 8 bases between them. Germline CDR1 reads MNHEY; CDR2 reads SVGEGT. The CDR3 loop spans 15 amino acids. CDR3 loop: CASSYSTAMNTEAFF. The CDR3 bases are TGTGCCAGCAGTTACTCGACAGCCATGAACACTGAAGCTTTCTTT.

This chain uses TRBV27 with TRBJ2-3; TRBD2 matches 11 bases. CDR3 size: 16 residues. V shed 5 bases, J shed 6 bases, and the junction held 10 bases outside the gene matches. Germline CDR1 is MNHEY and CDR2 is SMNVEV (reference sequence). CDR3 protein: CASSKLAGGSPDTQYF. CDR3 in DNA: TGTGCCAGCAGTAAATTAGCGGGAGGGTCCCCGGATACGCAGTATTTT.

This clone appeared once. V gene TRBV7-9 combines with J gene TRBJ1-5, with unresolved D. Germline V gene data show CDR1 as SEHNR and CDR2 as FQNEAQ (reference sequence). Between the trimmed V and J ends, which lost 10 bases and 4 bases, there was a span of 11 bases. CDR3 length equals 12 residues. CDR3 nucleotides: TGTGCCACCTCGTCCGTAAATCAGCCCCAGCATTTT. Translation: CATSSVNQPQHF.

V is TRBV7-2 and J is TRBJ2-1, with 8 bases fitting TRBD2. Germline assignment: CDR1 SGHTA and CDR2 FQGNSA. V lost 0 bases to trimming and J lost 3 bases; unmatched junction nucleotides: 4. The length of the CDR3 is 16 residues. The CDR3 DNA sequence: TGTGCCAGCAGCTTAGCAGGGGCGGGGGGCTACAATGAGCAGTTCTTC. Protein: CASSLAGAGGYNEQFF.

This clone has just one count. CDR3 loop: CAISESGAGAGHNEQFF. Here the CDR3 DNA reads TGTGCCATCAGTGAGTCGGGTGCGGGGGCCGGTCACAATGAGCAGTTCTTC. This chain uses TRBV10-3 with TRBJ2-1, with D perhaps matching TRBD2 (7 bases). V was clipped by 0 bases and J by 5 bases, with 17 bases between them. The CDR3 totals 17 residues. Germline CDR1 is ENHRY and CDR2 is SYGVKD.

Here the CDR3 DNA reads TGTGCCAGCAGTAGAAAGACAGGGAAACAAGAGACCCAGTACTTC. It encodes CASSRKTGKQETQYF. The chain recombines TRBV7-8 with TRBJ2-5, with 7 bases fitting TRBD1. From germline, CDR1 is SGHVS and CDR2 FQNEAQ. There are 15 residues in the CDR3. Unmatched junction bases numbered 9, after V lost 6 bases and J lost 2 bases.

The chain has TRBV19 and TRBJ2-1; TRBD2 might be the D (5 bases). The CDR3 runs to 13 residues. Per the germline V gene, CDR1 is LNHDA and CDR2 is SQIVND (reference sequence). V lost 6 bases, J lost 4 bases, and 10 bases lay in between. The CDR3 spells CASSRTRYNEQFF. Here the CDR3 DNA reads TGTGCCAGTAGCCGTACTAGATACAATGAGCAGTTCTTC.

This chain links TRBV5-1 with TRBJ2-1; 7 positions agree with TRBD1. Germline V gives CDR1 SGHRS, CDR2 YFSETQ. The CDR3 covers 16 residues. The ends lost 4 bases at V and 1 base at J; junction bases unmatched: 8. In DNA, the CDR3 is TGCGCCAGCAGCCCCTCCGGGGACAGATCCTACAATGAGCAGTTCTTC. Its protein is CASSPSGDRSYNEQFF.

The rearrangement uses TRBV12-3 or TRBV12-4 and TRBJ2-7; TRBD1 aligns across 8 bases. CDR3 length: 13 residues. The V and J ends lost 5 bases and 5 bases, in that order; junction bases with no gene match: 5. In nucleotides, the CDR3 is TGTGCCAGCAGTCTGGGACAGGCGGACGAGCAGTACTTC. Translation gives CASSLGQADEQYF.

The J gene is TRBJ1-4, the V gene TRBV14; TRBD1 might be the D (6 bases). V was trimmed by 2 bases and J by 4 bases, leaving 11 bases between them. The CDR3 runs 15 residues. Looked up from germline, CDR1 is SGHDN and CDR2 is FVKESK. The CDR3 loop reads CASSQHRDINEKLFF. The CDR3, as DNA: TGTGCCAGCAGCCAACACCGGGACATTAATGAAAAACTGTTTTTT.

The chain couples TRBV7-2 to TRBJ1-3, with TRBD1 matching 11 bases. Germline CDR1 and CDR2: SGHTA and FQGNSA. V shed 5 bases and J 4 bases; nucleotides not matched to a gene: 7. The CDR3 is made up of 16 amino acids. The DNA for the CDR3 is TGTGCCAGCAGCCCCGGGACAGGGGGACGCGGAAACACCATATATTTT. Amino acids: CASSPGTGGRGNTIYF.

This clone was counted only a few times. The rearrangement uses TRBV5-1 and TRBJ2-2; TRBD2 matches 11 bases. Losses at the gene ends were 4 bases for V and 2 bases for J; bases not matched to a gene: 16. Germline loops: CDR1 SGHRS, CDR2 YFSETQ. The CDR3 runs 20 residues. The CDR3 coding sequence is TGCGCCAGCAGCACATATCTAGCGGGGGGAAACTCCGGAAACACCGGGGAGCTGTTTTTT. Residues: CASSTYLAGGNSGNTGELFF.